What follows are 27 T cell receptor beta chains derived from one specimen sequenced in a study of blood T cell repertoires in COVID-19. Repertoires were generated with immunoSEQ multiplex PCR, while TCRdb's copy carries only in-frame clones and drops some. The sample lists 350,000 to 450,000 clones, 85% occurring once. The sequenced sample was peripheral blood. The receptor source for this set is a young woman with acute or convalescent COVID-19.

J is TRBJ1-5 and V is TRBV11-2; a weak D match, TRBD1 (6 bases). In germline, CDR1 is SGHAT, CDR2 FQNNGV. Trimming cost V 5 bases and J 1 base, with 12 bases left between them. The CDR3 extends over 15 amino acids. CDR3 in DNA: TGTGCCAGCAGCCTAGCAGGACAGAGCAATCAGCCCCAGCATTTT. Translating it yields CASSLAGQSNQPQHF.

This clone has just a few counts. The chain has TRBV7-9 and TRBJ1-2; 7 positions agree with TRBD1. V lost 8 bases and J lost 8; bases outside the gene matches: 11. The CDR3 extends over 13 amino acids. The germline V gene encodes CDR1 SEHNR and CDR2 FQNEAQ (reference sequence). The CDR3 is CASGRQGERGYTF. CDR3 sequence (DNA): TGTGCCAGCGGCAGACAGGGAGAGAGGGGCTACACCTTC.

The chain uses TRBV6-1 and TRBJ2-2, with 7 bases aligning to TRBD2. The germline gives CDR1 MNHNS, CDR2 SASEGT. This CDR3 is 16 amino acids long. Trimming took 2 bases from V and 5 from J; bases not matched to a gene: 8. The CDR3: CASSEYGGGGTGELFF. The CDR3 DNA follows: TGTGCCAGCAGTGAATATGGGGGGGGAGGGACCGGGGAGCTGTTTTTT.

The CDR3 DNA sequence: TGTGCCAGCAGTTTATCGCGTGCAGGGGGCGATCAGCCCCAGCATTTT. It is translated as CASSLSRAGGDQPQHF. This rearrangement joins TRBV27 to TRBJ1-5; 8 nucleotides match TRBD1. V was clipped by 0 bases and J by 5 bases; unmatched bases: 6. In germline, CDR1 is MNHEY, CDR2 SMNVEV (reference sequence). CDR3 size: 16 residues.

V usage is TRBV2 and J usage is TRBJ1-4, with D possibly TRBD1 on 5 matching bases. Germline CDR1 and CDR2: SNHLY and FYNNEI. V lost 1 base to trimming and J lost 8 bases, with 14 bases between them. CDR3 size: 15 residues. The CDR3 loop reads CASSEDGGIQEKLFF. As DNA, the CDR3 is TGTGCCAGCAGTGAAGACGGGGGAATTCAGGAAAAACTGTTTTTT.

V gene TRBV9 combines with J gene TRBJ1-1; 8 bases line up with TRBD1. Germline values: CDR1 SGDLS, CDR2 YYNGEE. The ends lost 3 bases at V and 6 bases at J; junction bases unmatched: 7. The CDR3 runs to 14 residues. In DNA, the CDR3 is TGTGCCAGCAGCGAAGACAGGGGTGTCGCTGAAGCTTTCTTT. As protein: CASSEDRGVAEAFF. Filled out from reference TRBV9 and TRBJ1-1, the complete variable domain reads DSGVTQTPKHLITATGQRVTLRCSPRSGDLSVYWYQQSLDQGLQFLIQYYNGEERAKGNILERFSAQQFPDLHSELNLSSLELGDSALYFCASSEDRGVAEAFFGQGTRLTVV.

This clone appeared a single time. The chain's CDR3 is CASSFSGTEDDTQYF. In DNA form, the CDR3 reads TGCGCCAGCAGCTTTAGCGGGACTGAAGATGATACGCAGTATTTT. The genes are TRBV5-1 and TRBJ2-3, with TRBD2 matching over 8 bases. The V gene's germline CDR1 is SGHRS and CDR2 YFSETQ. The CDR3 runs 15 residues. The junction had 8 bases not matched to a gene; V was cut back by 2 bases and J by 6 bases. Variable domain in full (rest from reference TRBV5-1 and TRBJ2-3): KAGVTQTPRYLIKTRGQQVTLSCSPISGHRSVSWYQQTPGQGLQFLFEYFSETQRNKGNFPGRFSGRQFSNSRSEMNVSTLELGDSALYLCASSFSGTEDDTQYFGPGTRLTVL.

The chain has TRBV30 and TRBJ1-6, with D possibly TRBD1 on 6 matching bases. The length of the CDR3 is 13 residues. CDR1 and CDR2 (germline): GTSNPN, SVGIG (reference sequence). Trimming removed 0 bases from V and 9 bases from J, with 9 bases in between. CDR3 in amino acids: CAWSVQGVSPLHF. As DNA, the CDR3 is TGTGCCTGGAGTGTACAGGGCGTTTCACCCCTCCACTTT.

The V gene is TRBV30, the J gene TRBJ2-1; 10 bases fit TRBD2. Trimming took 5 bases from V and 4 from J; bases not matched to a gene: 5. The length of the CDR3 is 14 residues. The V gene's germline CDR1 is GTSNPN and CDR2 SVGIG (reference sequence). The CDR3 loop reads CAWYLAGVYNEQFF. CDR3 nucleotides: TGTGCCTGGTATCTAGCGGGGGTATACAATGAGCAGTTCTTC.

This clone appeared a single time. The chain carries TRBV5-6 and TRBJ2-7, with a weak D call TRBD1 (5 bases). CDR1 and CDR2 from the germline V gene are SGHDT and YYEEEE. This CDR3 has 14 residues. Trimming took 1 base from V and 1 from J, leaving 9 bases between them. The CDR3 is CASSLSGISYEQYF. In nucleotides, the CDR3 is TGTGCCAGCAGCTTGTCAGGGATTTCCTACGAGCAGTACTTC.

The rearrangement joins TRBV7-2 to TRBJ1-2, with 7 bases lining up with TRBD1. Germline assignment: CDR1 SGHTA and CDR2 FQGNSA. With 5 bases clipped from V and 8 bases from J, the junction kept 11 bases outside the gene matches. CDR3 length: 14 amino acids. In DNA, the CDR3 is TGTGCCAGCAGCAGTTTACAGGGGCGTGAAGGCTACACCTTC. It encodes CASSSLQGREGYTF.

The rearrangement uses TRBV19 and TRBJ1-4; 10 bases map to TRBD1. V lost 0 bases to trimming and J lost 7 bases; unmatched junction nucleotides: 2. The CDR3 extends over 15 amino acids. CDR1 and CDR2 from the germline V gene are LNHDA and SQIVND (reference sequence). CDR3 in DNA: TGTGCCAGTAGTATAGAGGACAGGGGGTCTGAAAAACTGTTTTTT. Its protein is CASSIEDRGSEKLFF. The full variable domain, in which reference TRBV19 and TRBJ1-4 provide the parts outside the CDR3, is DGGITQSPKYLFRKEGQNVTLSCEQNLNHDAMYWYRQDPGQGLRLIYYSQIVNDFQKGDIAEGYSVSREKKESFPLTVTSAQKNPTAFYLCASSIEDRGSEKLFFGSGTQLSVL.

V is TRBV19 and J is TRBJ1-1, with 9 bases identical to TRBD1. V gave up 1 base and J gave up 3 bases; unmatched junction bases: 0. The CDR3 runs to 14 residues. Germline CDR1 LNHDA, CDR2 SQIVND (reference sequence). The CDR3 here is CASSIGTGDTEAFF. For the CDR3, the DNA is TGTGCCAGTAGTATAGGGACAGGGGACACTGAAGCTTTCTTT.

The chain recombines TRBV14 with TRBJ2-4, with TRBD1 matching over 8 bases. The CDR3 extends over 17 amino acids. The germline V gene encodes CDR1 SGHDN and CDR2 FVKESK. V was pared by 3 bases and J by 1 base, with 8 bases of the junction left unmatched. The DNA of the CDR3 is TGTGCCAGCAGCCACACCAGGGGGCGTGGGGCCAAAAACATTCAGTACTTC. This encodes CASSHTRGRGAKNIQYF.

The chain carries TRBV5-1 and TRBJ2-2; 8 bases map to TRBD2. In germline, CDR1 is SGHRS, CDR2 YFSETQ. This CDR3 is 20 amino acids long. V shed 3 bases and J 3 bases; nucleotides not matched to a gene: 19. The CDR3 coding sequence is TGCGCCAGCAGCTCCCGAGATACAGGGATGGCGGGAGGATACACCGGGGAGCTGTTTTTT. Translating gives CASSSRDTGMAGGYTGELFF.

V and J are TRBV5-6 and TRBJ1-4; D is uncertain. The germline CDR1 and CDR2 sequences are SGHDT and YYEEEE. V lost 1 base and J lost 0, with 4 bases in between. The CDR3 is made up of 14 amino acids. The DNA of the CDR3 is TGTGCCAGCAGCTTGACTGCAACTAATGAAAAACTGTTTTTT. Translating gives CASSLTATNEKLFF.

The V and J genes are TRBV18 and TRBJ1-1; TRBD1 agrees at 9 bases. The CDR3 spans 16 residues. The V gene end was trimmed by 4 bases and the J gene end by 0 bases; junction bases not matched to a gene: 6. Germline CDR1 KGHSH, CDR2 LQKENI. CDR3 sequence reads: CASSLTGGELNTEAFF. For the CDR3, the DNA is TGTGCCAGCTCACTTACAGGGGGCGAACTGAACACTGAAGCTTTCTTT.

This clone appeared a single time. V usage is TRBV11-2 and J usage is TRBJ2-7, with TRBD1 identical over 7 bases. The ends lost 2 bases at V and 3 bases at J; junction bases unmatched: 4. CDR1 is SGHAT, CDR2 FQNNGV, per germline. There are 14 residues in the CDR3. In DNA form, the CDR3 reads TGTGCCAGCAGCTTAATAGGACAGGACTACGAGCAGTACTTC. Residues: CASSLIGQDYEQYF.

With respect to this clone: Other DNA sequences in this specimen translate into the identical CDR3. This chain connects TRBV30 to TRBJ2-7; no definite D call. CDR1 GTSNPN and CDR2 SVGIG come from the germline V gene (reference sequence). Trimming shortened V by 2 bases and J by 0 bases, and 5 bases separated the two germline ends. CDR3 length: 12 amino acids. For the CDR3, the DNA is TGTGCCTGGAGTCCCCGCTCCTACGAGCAGTACTTC. It encodes CAWSPRSYEQYF.

This chain joins TRBV28 and TRBJ2-4, with D possibly matching TRBD2 (6 bases). The CDR3 totals 16 residues. V was pared by 3 bases and J by 1 base, with 13 bases between. Looked up from germline, CDR1 is MDHEN and CDR2 is SYDVKM. DNA for the CDR3: TGTGCCAGCAGTTTCCCCGGGGGAAAGGCCAAAAACATTCAGTACTTC. Its protein is CASSFPGGKAKNIQYF.

The genes are TRBV30 and TRBJ1-6; D not resolved. With 4 bases removed from V and 4 bases from J, the gap between germline ends came to 17 bases. CDR1 and CDR2 from the germline V gene are GTSNPN and SVGIG (reference sequence). The CDR3 is 16 amino acids. The chain's CDR3 is CAWTRGGIFYNSPLHF. CDR3 DNA: TGTGCCTGGACTCGGGGAGGCATATTTTATAATTCACCCCTCCACTTT.

The CDR3 reads CASSIATGGYQPQHF. Written as DNA, the CDR3 is TGTGCCAGTAGTATAGCAACAGGGGGCTATCAGCCCCAGCATTTT. The chain carries TRBV19 and TRBJ1-5, with 9 bases lining up with TRBD1. The CDR3 has 15 residues. The trim removed 1 base at V and 5 bases at J, leaving 3 bases unmatched. Germline loops: CDR1 LNHDA, CDR2 SQIVND (reference sequence). Full variable domain (remainder filled in from reference TRBV19 and TRBJ1-5): DGGITQSPKYLFRKEGQNVTLSCEQNLNHDAMYWYRQDPGQGLRLIYYSQIVNDFQKGDIAEGYSVSREKKESFPLTVTSAQKNPTAFYLCASSIATGGYQPQHFGDGTRLSIL.

The chain uses TRBV2 and TRBJ1-5, with 10 nucleotides matching TRBD1. Germline CDR1 reads SNHLY; CDR2 reads FYNNEI. The V segment lost 3 bases and the J segment 6 bases; nucleotides outside the gene matches: 5. The CDR3 length is 15 residues. The chain's CDR3 is CASSELTGGSQPQHF. CDR3 DNA: TGTGCCAGCAGTGAGCTGACAGGGGGCTCTCAGCCCCAGCATTTT.

The chain links TRBV27 to TRBJ1-1; D gene unclear. V lost 5 bases, J lost 1 base, and 8 bases lay in between. Germline CDR1 MNHEY, CDR2 SMNVEV (reference sequence). There are 13 residues in the CDR3. CDR3 region: CASSAQSNTEAFF. In DNA, the CDR3 is TGTGCCAGCAGTGCACAATCGAACACTGAAGCTTTCTTT.

The chain has TRBV3-1 (or the pseudogene TRBV3-2) and TRBJ2-7; TRBD2 aligns across 9 bases. The CDR3 is 15 residues long. V dropped 3 bases and J dropped 3; count of bases not matched to a gene: 6. Germline assignment: CDR1 LGHDT and CDR2 YNNKEL (reference sequence). This chain's CDR3 is CASSHALAGRYEQYF. As DNA, the CDR3 is TGTGCCAGCAGCCACGCGCTAGCGGGGCGCTACGAGCAGTACTTC.

The V call is TRBV21-1, the J call TRBJ1-5. TRBV21-1 is shown as a pseudogene. This CDR3 region has 16 residues. The CDR3 coding sequence is TGTGCCAGCAGCAAAGAGCGGGCAGTTAGCAATCAGCCCCAGCATTTT. Translating gives CASSKERAVSNQPQHF.

The chain joins TRBV6-5 to TRBJ2-7; TRBD1 matches 7 bases. This CDR3 has 12 amino acids. The trim removed 2 bases at V and 6 bases at J, leaving 1 base unmatched. Germline V gene data show CDR1 as MNHEY and CDR2 as SVGAGI. The CDR3 DNA follows: TGTGCCAGCAGTTACAACAGGGGCGAGCAGTACTTC. This translates into CASSYNRGEQYF.